This record looks at one T cell receptor (beta chain) sequence and its context. Its cognate antigen has yet to be identified. Qualities for individual bases were not recorded, and no much larger clone is one base off. Based on the germline V gene (reference sequence), the CDR1 and CDR2 sequences are GTSNPN and SVGIG. Its CDR3 holds 14 amino acids, cysteine through phenylalanine. The kept DNA is CDR3 alone, 42 bases in frame from the first base. Deletion took 1 base off V and 7 bases off J, with a span of 14 bases between the germline ends. The data derive from a study of blood T cell repertoires in COVID-19 (dated by TCRdb to the early 2020s). Background on the whole study: Collaborator samples came from the United States, Italy and Spain and covered acute and convalescent phases of COVID-19. Samples came from the ongoing ImmuneRACE study (first 160 participants) plus 1,254 subjects from 6 global collaborators. The repertoires were released in a freely available public database intended as a resource for research on the immune response to SARS-CoV-2. The sample metadata nearly always contained a de-identified subject ID, COVID-19 status, age in years and sex. Where available, HLA class I and class II types were taken from metadata supplied by the sample provider and were not determined by assay-based typing. The material from the prospective study consisted of cDNA or gDNA derived from T cells, B-cell-depleted T cells, or PBMCs. Subjects who had been exposed to COVID-19, were actively infected with it, or had recovered from it provided the deeply sampled blood TCRbeta repertoires that made up the dataset.

TCRbeta CDR3 regions were amplified from genomic DNA by means of the immunoSEQ Assay, a bias-controlled multiplex PCR. The original methods were these. Within the assay, amplification of reference gene primers was used to estimate how many nucleated cells each sample contained. To quantify the absolute abundance of each unique TCRbeta CDR3 rearrangement, sequence reads were collapsed and filtered. For each sample, productive Simpson clonality was calculated by taking the square root of Simpson's diversity index across productive rearrangements. TCRdb stores this immuneACCESS table with in-frame sequences only. Part of the clones is absent; in the studies checked, under half of the shortfall reflects unresolved V genes, and no reason is known for the rest. V, J and clone size derive from that table, while D and trimming were established from the DNA sequence. This sample is represented by some 99,000 clones; 75% to 85% of them were singletons. 24% of the sample lies in the top ten.

Results and caveats for the whole study, not just this receptor: How much clinical and demographic metadata was included differed by source and by participant, and the metadata was provided uncurated.

Collaborating institutions collected whole blood in K2EDTA tubes following their own protocols. For TCRbeta analysis, collaborators shipped samples in one of three forms: frozen whole blood, isolated PBMCs, or DNA extracted from either of those sample types. Sequenced: peripheral blood. The chain is made from TRBV30 and TRBJ2-1; the D segment could be TRBD1, given 6 matching bases. The clonotype was recovered from a man between 65 and 85 years old with acute or convalescent COVID-19. The sequenced DNA: TGTGCCTGGAGTGACGGCAGGGGTCCTAATGAGCAGTTCTTC. It is translated as CAWSDGRGPNEQFF.